This T cell receptor (beta chain) emerged from a study of T cell changes during pregnancy in multiple sclerosis. The method was immunoSEQ multiplex PCR; TCRdb's version includes in-frame clones alone and lacks a portion of them. The sample lists tens of thousands of clones; approximately 87% were seen once. Deletions cut 3 bases from V and 0 bases from J, with 15 bases between. CDR1 is SGDLS and CDR2 is YYNGEE in the germline V gene. There are 17 residues in the CDR3. The TCR comes from a female donor in good health, enrolled as a control in a pregnancy study. This chain links TRBV9 with TRBJ1-4; no firm D call. The starting material was peripheral blood, obtained after pregnancy. The CDR3 DNA sequence: TGTGCCAGCAGCGCAGGCACCGGTAGAACAACTAATGAAAAACTGTTTTTT. Protein sequence: CASSAGTGRTTNEKLFF.